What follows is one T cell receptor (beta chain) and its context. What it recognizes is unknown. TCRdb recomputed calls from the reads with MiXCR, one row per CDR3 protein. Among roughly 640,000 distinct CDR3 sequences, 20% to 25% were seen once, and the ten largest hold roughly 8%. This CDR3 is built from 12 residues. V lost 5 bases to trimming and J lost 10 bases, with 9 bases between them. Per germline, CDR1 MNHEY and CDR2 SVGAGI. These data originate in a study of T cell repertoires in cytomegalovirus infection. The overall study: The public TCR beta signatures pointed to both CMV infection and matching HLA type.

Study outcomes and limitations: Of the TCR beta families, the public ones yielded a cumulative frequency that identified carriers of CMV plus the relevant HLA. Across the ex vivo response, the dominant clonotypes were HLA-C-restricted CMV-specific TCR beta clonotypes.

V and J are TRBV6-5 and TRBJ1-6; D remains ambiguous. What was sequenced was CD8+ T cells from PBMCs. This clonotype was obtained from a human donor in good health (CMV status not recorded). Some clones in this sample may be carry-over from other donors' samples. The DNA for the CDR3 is TGTGCCAGCAGTAAGGGAGAATCACCCCTCCACTTT. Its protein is CASSKGESPLHF.